This entry concerns a single T cell receptor beta chain. This entry comes from a study of OX40 agonist ivuxolimab in advanced cancers. Produced via immunoSEQ multiplex PCR; TCRdb's table is partial and in-frame only. The sample includes tens of thousands of clones, around 91% of them seen just once. This TCR was recovered from an adult with an advanced solid tumor such as melanoma, head and neck, liver or kidney cancer. The material sequenced was CD4+ or CD8+ T cells sorted from blood, taken in a trial of the OX40 agonist ivuxolimab.

The DNA of the CDR3 is TGTGCCAGCAGCCCGCAGCGGTACAATGAGCAGTTCTTC. Protein sequence: CASSPQRYNEQFF. The genes are TRBV7-2 and TRBJ2-1; possible D gene TRBD2, 5 bases. Per germline, CDR1 SGHTA and CDR2 FQGNSA. The CDR3 has 13 amino acids. V was shortened by 5 bases and J by 4 bases, with 9 bases between the two germline ends.